A selection of T cell receptor beta chains follows, all from one sample in a study of cytomegalovirus exposure and HLA in healthy donors. The table came from immunoSEQ multiplex PCR; TCRdb's copy has only in-frame clones and leaves some out. The profile covers about 140,000 clones, with just over 65% appearing a single time and 5.5% to 7.5% taken by the ten largest. The specimen was PBMCs. These receptors all stem from a woman in her sixties or seventies in good health and CMV-seronegative. CDR3s include the opening cysteine and the closing phenylalanine or tryptophan. The D gene is left open where the match is weak. Not every row has a clone size; where given, it reads once, few, many or a size class.

clone size,D gene,J gene,V gene,CDR3 DNA,CDR3 protein
once,TRBD2,TRBJ2-2,TRBV5-4,TGTGCCAGCAGCTTCGGGACTAATCGTGACACCGGGGAGCTGTTTTTT,CASSFGTNRDTGELFF
NA,TRBD2,TRBJ2-7,TRBV29-1,TGCAGCGTTACGGGGACTAGCGGAACCTACGAGCAGTACTTC,CSVTGTSGTYEQYF
NA,NA,TRBJ2-3,TRBV7-3,TGTGCCAGCAGCTTAAGGGAGGCAGATACGCAGTATTTT,CASSLREADTQYF
NA,TRBD1,TRBJ2-5,TRBV5-1,TGCGCCAGCAGCTCGACAGGGTATTTAGGCGAGACCCAGTACTTC,CASSSTGYLGETQYF
few,NA,TRBJ2-7,TRBV6-5,TGTGCCAGCAGTGCCGGCCGAGGATCGTCCTACGAGCAGTACTTC,CASSAGRGSSYEQYF
NA,NA,TRBJ1-2,TRBV7-9,TGTGCCAGCAGCTTAGCGGCCGCATATGGCTACACCTTC,CASSLAAAYGYTF
NA,NA,TRBJ1-2,TRBV21-1,TGTGCCAGCAGCAAAGAAAAGGCCCGGGACACGAGCGGCTACACCTTC,CASSKEKARDTSGYTF
NA,TRBD1,TRBJ2-7,TRBV5-4,TGTGCCAGCAGCTTGGGACAGGGGAGCTCCTACGAGCAGTACTTC,CASSLGQGSSYEQYF
NA,NA,TRBJ1-1,TRBV5-1,TGCGCCAGCGCCCCGCGGGCGAACACTGAAGCTTTCTTT,CASAPRANTEAFF
once,NA,TRBJ2-6,TRBV10-3,TGTGCCATCAGTGACCCTACCCACTCTGGGGCCAACGTCCTGACTTTC,CAISDPTHSGANVLTF
few,NA,TRBJ1-1,TRBV9,TGTGCCAGCAGCGGGCACATACTGAACACTGAAGCTTTCTTT,CASSGHILNTEAFF
NA,NA,TRBJ1-2,TRBV19,TGTGCCAGTAGTACAGCGACAGGTCCCAACTATGGCTACACCTTC,CASSTATGPNYGYTF
NA,TRBD1,TRBJ2-3,TRBV7-9,TGTGCCAGCAGCTTACTCTACAGGGGCCCATCCCACACAGATACGCAGTATTTT,CASSLLYRGPSHTDTQYF
NA,TRBD1,TRBJ2-5,TRBV9,TGTGCCAGCAGCTCCGGGACAGGGGCCGAGACCCAGTACTTC,CASSSGTGAETQYF
NA,TRBD2,TRBJ2-4,TRBV19,TGTGCCAGTCGAAGCGGGAGGGGAGCCAAAAACATTCAGTACTTC,CASRSGRGAKNIQYF
NA,TRBD2,TRBJ2-3,TRBV6-6,TGTGCCAGCAGTACCTTGGGGGGGGTGGATACAGATACGCAGTATTTT,CASSTLGGVDTDTQYF
NA,TRBD2,TRBJ2-1,TRBV4-3,TGCGCCAGCAGCCAAGGGGGGACTAGCGGGACCGATGAGCAGTTCTTC,CASSQGGTSGTDEQFF
NA,TRBD1,TRBJ2-7,TRBV7-8,TGTGCCAGCAGCATCCGGGACAGCGTCTACGAGCAGTACTTC,CASSIRDSVYEQYF
NA,TRBD2,TRBJ2-5,TRBV2,TGTGCCAGCCTGACTAGCGTAGAGACCCAGTACTTC,CASLTSVETQYF
NA,TRBD1,TRBJ2-7,TRBV29-1,TGCAGCGTCTCAGGGGGAGTCGGCTCCTACGAGCAGTACTTC,CSVSGGVGSYEQYF
NA,NA,TRBJ1-4,TRBV6-1,TGTGCCAGCAGTGGTCCGGGTAATGAAAAACTGTTTTTT,CASSGPGNEKLFF
NA,TRBD1,TRBJ1-2,TRBV7-9,TGTTCCAGCAGCTTCGACAGGGATGGCTACACCTTC,CSSSFDRDGYTF
NA,TRBD1,TRBJ2-7,TRBV7-3,TGTGCCAGCAGCTTAACAACAGGGGGAGAGCAGTACTTC,CASSLTTGGEQYF
NA,TRBD2,TRBJ2-7,TRBV28,TGTGCCAGCCATAGCGGGAGTATCTCCTACGAGCAGTACTTC,CASHSGSISYEQYF
NA,NA,TRBJ2-2,TRBV30,TGTGCCTGGCGGGGGGTGATCATGGGACACTCCACCGGGGAGCTGTTTTTT,CAWRGVIMGHSTGELFF